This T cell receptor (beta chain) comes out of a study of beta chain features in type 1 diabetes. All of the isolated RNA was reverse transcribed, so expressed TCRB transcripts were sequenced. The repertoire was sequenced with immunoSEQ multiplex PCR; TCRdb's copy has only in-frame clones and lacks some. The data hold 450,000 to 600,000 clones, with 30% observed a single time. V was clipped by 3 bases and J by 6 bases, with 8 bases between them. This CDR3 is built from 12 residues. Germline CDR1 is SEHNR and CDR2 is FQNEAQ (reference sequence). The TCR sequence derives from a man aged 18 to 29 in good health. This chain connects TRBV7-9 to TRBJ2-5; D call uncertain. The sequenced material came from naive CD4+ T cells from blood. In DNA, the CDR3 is TGTGCCAGCAGCTTCCTACAGCAGACCCAGTACTTC. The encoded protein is CASSFLQQTQYF.